Presented here are 29 T cell receptor beta chains from one specimen sequenced in a study of T cells in localized non-small cell lung cancer. Here immunoSEQ multiplex PCR was the method, and the copy in TCRdb shows in-frame clones only, minus some. Of approximately 33,000 clones in the sample, approximately 90% were seen once. Sequenced here: peripheral blood, sampled before any cancer treatment. The receptor set was obtained from a female donor over 55 with stage I lung adenocarcinoma.

The V and J genes are TRBV5-1 and TRBJ2-1; D tentatively fits TRBD1 or TRBD2 (5 bases each). The CDR3 runs 15 residues. CDR1 and CDR2 from the germline V gene are SGHRS and YFSETQ. V lost 0 bases and J lost 4, with 11 bases in between. The CDR3 DNA sequence: TGCGCCAGCAGCTTGGCTGGGACCCCTTACAATGAGCAGTTCTTC. Protein product: CASSLAGTPYNEQFF.

This chain links TRBV2 with TRBJ1-5, with D unclear. This CDR3 spans 15 amino acids. V gave up 6 bases and J gave up 1 base, with 13 bases separating them. The germline CDR1 and CDR2 sequences are SNHLY and FYNNEI. DNA for the CDR3: TGTGCCAGCAGGGAGGGTGGGTCAAGCAATCAGCCCCAGCATTTT. It specifies CASREGGSSNQPQHF.

This clone was recorded once. The V and J genes are TRBV27 and TRBJ1-6; D is possibly TRBD1 (6 bases). V lost 5 bases to trimming and J lost 10 bases, with 18 bases between them. The germline V gene has CDR1 MNHEY and CDR2 SMNVEV (reference sequence). The CDR3 has 15 amino acids. CDR3 in DNA: TGTGCCAGCAGTGAGGGGCCCCAGGGGAGGTCACCCCTCCACTTT. Its translation: CASSEGPQGRSPLHF.

The chain has TRBV28 and TRBJ2-3, with 9 bases identical to TRBD2. The CDR3 spans 17 residues. Trimming at V came to 5 bases and at J to 4 bases, leaving 13 bases not matched to a gene. Germline values: CDR1 MDHEN, CDR2 SYDVKM. The CDR3 spells CASSPGGSGGTADTQYF. Written as DNA, the CDR3 is TGTGCCAGCAGTCCCGGAGGGAGCGGGGGGACCGCAGATACGCAGTATTTT.

This clone has more than one count but fewer than ten. The rearrangement uses TRBV10-2 and TRBJ1-1; tentative D call: TRBD1 (5 bases). From germline, CDR1 is WSHSY and CDR2 SAAADI. The CDR3 sequence is 12 residues long. Deletions cut 10 bases from V and 3 bases from J, with 12 bases between. CDR3 loop: CATREGDTEAFF. The DNA of the CDR3 is TGCGCCACCAGGGAGGGTGACACTGAAGCTTTCTTT.

This CDR3 reads CASSPGGYGNTIYF. Written as DNA, the CDR3 is TGTGCCAGCTCACCAGGGGGGTATGGAAACACCATATATTTT. This chain uses TRBV18 with TRBJ1-3; the D gene is possibly TRBD1 (5 bases). V shed 2 bases and J shed 3 bases, with 8 bases lying between them. CDR1 KGHSH and CDR2 LQKENI come from the germline V gene. This CDR3 region has 14 residues.

V is TRBV6-6 and J is TRBJ1-6, with a possible D match to TRBD1 (5 bases). This CDR3 has 15 residues. Trimming pared 6 bases from V and 8 bases from J, leaving 17 bases between. The germline V gene has CDR1 MNHNY and CDR2 SVGAGI (reference sequence). The CDR3 nucleotides are TGTGCCAGCAGGCCCCCAAGGGGAGGGGATTCACCCCTCCACTTT. Amino acids: CASRPPRGGDSPLHF.

The genes are TRBV5-6 and TRBJ1-3, with 8 bases identical to TRBD1. This CDR3 contains 14 residues. Germline CDR1 and CDR2: SGHDT and YYEEEE. Germline trimming cut 5 bases from V and 1 base from J; bases unmatched to any gene: 2. The CDR3 nucleotides are TGTGCCAGCAGGCAGGGGGCATCTGGAAACACCATATATTTT. Translating gives CASRQGASGNTIYF.

The chain links TRBV10-3 to TRBJ1-3, with D perhaps TRBD1 (5 bases). CDR3 length equals 13 residues. V dropped 9 bases and J dropped 1 base, with 10 bases sitting between them. Germline V gives CDR1 ENHRY, CDR2 SYGVKD. CDR3: CAIQVSSGNTIYF. The CDR3 nucleotides are TGTGCCATACAGGTTTCATCTGGAAACACCATATATTTT.

This chain joins TRBV19 and TRBJ2-1, with 9 bases fitting TRBD2. Germline assignment: CDR1 LNHDA and CDR2 SQIVND (reference sequence). The length of the CDR3 is 15 residues. V shed 3 bases and J 7 bases; nucleotides not matched to a gene: 7. The DNA of the CDR3 is TGTGCCAGTAGTATCTCTAGCGGGGAGGCGAATGAGCAGTTCTTC. It encodes CASSISSGEANEQFF.

CDR3 region: CASSVGPQAKNIQYF. CDR3 DNA: TGTGCCAGCAGCGTAGGGCCCCAAGCCAAAAACATTCAGTACTTC. The gene calls are TRBV9 and TRBJ2-4; D unclear. The CDR3 has 15 residues. V was clipped by 0 bases and J by 0 bases, with 7 bases between them. The germline CDR1 and CDR2 sequences are SGDLS and YYNGEE.

This rearrangement joins TRBV5-1 to TRBJ1-1; TRBD1 might be the D (5 bases). Trimming stripped 4 bases from V and 7 bases from J, with 14 bases between. Looked up from germline, CDR1 is SGHRS and CDR2 is YFSETQ. CDR3 size: 13 residues. CDR3 nucleotides: TGCGCCAGCAGCGGGGGGACCTACGATGAAGCTTTCTTT. It yields the protein CASSGGTYDEAFF.

The chain carries TRBV7-9 and TRBJ2-7; D perhaps matches TRBD2 (5 bases). With 3 bases removed from V and 5 bases from J, the gap between germline ends came to 11 bases. Germline CDR1 reads SEHNR; CDR2 reads FQNEAQ (reference sequence). This CDR3 is 13 amino acids long. The CDR3 here is CASSLGAGDEQYF. The DNA of the CDR3 is TGTGCCAGCAGCTTGGGCGCCGGGGACGAGCAGTACTTC.

This clone was detected only once. CDR3 sequence reads: CASSFPDRGREKLFF. The CDR3 DNA sequence: TGTGCCAGCAGCTTTCCAGACAGGGGAAGAGAAAAGCTGTTTTTT. This chain connects TRBV7-3 to TRBJ2-2, with TRBD1 identical over 8 bases. The germline CDR1 and CDR2 sequences are SGHTA and FQGTGA. CDR3 length: 15 amino acids. The J segment lost 12 bases and the V segment lost 3 bases, leaving 12 bases of the junction unmatched.

This chain uses TRBV2 with TRBJ1-5, with TRBD1 as a possible D gene (6 bases). CDR3 length equals 15 residues. CDR1 is SNHLY and CDR2 is FYNNEI in the germline V gene. The V and J ends lost 4 bases and 1 base respectively, with 11 bases between them. CDR3 sequence: CASSGQAPSNQPQHF. CDR3 nucleotides: TGTGCCAGCAGTGGACAGGCCCCGAGCAATCAGCCCCAGCATTTT.

J is TRBJ1-5 and V is TRBV7-9; D might be TRBD1 (5 bases). Deletions cut 4 bases from V and 8 bases from J, with 15 bases between. Germline CDR1 is SEHNR and CDR2 is FQNEAQ (reference sequence). CDR3 length: 14 residues. CDR3: CASSWGDRTEPQHF. In DNA, the CDR3 is TGTGCCAGCAGCTGGGGGGACCGAACCGAGCCCCAGCATTTT.

V is TRBV4-2 and J is TRBJ2-7; TRBD1 or TRBD2 may be the D gene (5 bases each). The CDR3 is made up of 16 amino acids. CDR1 and CDR2 (germline): LGHNA, YNFKEQ. V was cut by 4 bases and J by 1 base, with 17 bases left in between. This CDR3 is CASSRDSRDASYEQYF. The CDR3, as DNA: TGTGCCAGCAGCCGAGACTCCCGGGACGCTTCCTACGAGCAGTACTTC.

The CDR3 DNA reads as TGCGCCAGCAGCCAAGGGGGGACTAGCGGGGCCACAGAGACCCAGTACTTC. It translates to CASSQGGTSGATETQYF. The gene calls are TRBV4-1 and TRBJ2-5; 13 bases are shared with TRBD2. The V segment lost 1 base and the J segment 4 bases; nucleotides outside the gene matches: 6. The germline V gene encodes CDR1 MGHRA and CDR2 YSYEKL. The CDR3 covers 17 residues.

This clone came up a few times. V is TRBV18 and J is TRBJ2-5; 13 nucleotides line up with TRBD2. J lost 5 bases, V lost 3 bases, and 9 bases had no gene match. Germline V gives CDR1 KGHSH, CDR2 LQKENI. The CDR3 is made up of 17 amino acids. The chain's CDR3 is CASSPTSGGAEGETQYF. The CDR3 DNA follows: TGTGCCAGCTCACCTACTAGCGGGGGGGCCGAAGGGGAGACCCAGTACTTC.

The chain carries TRBV14 and TRBJ2-6, with D unresolved. The germline gives CDR1 SGHDN, CDR2 FVKESK. The CDR3 is 13 amino acids. V lost 6 bases, J lost 0 bases, and 3 bases lay in between. Here the CDR3 reads CASRHSGANVLTF. CDR3 bases: TGTGCCAGCAGACACTCTGGGGCCAACGTCCTGACTTTC.

This sequence joins TRBV2 and TRBJ2-2, with unresolved D. This CDR3 has 14 amino acids. V lost 6 bases, J lost 0 bases, and 8 bases lay in between. Germline V gives CDR1 SNHLY, CDR2 FYNNEI. In nucleotides, the CDR3 is TGTGCCAGCAGGAATCTAGCGAACACCGGGGAGCTGTTTTTT. Its translation: CASRNLANTGELFF.

This clone showed up just a few times. The chain carries TRBV28 and TRBJ2-4, with D perhaps matching TRBD1 or TRBD2 (5 bases each). CDR3 length: 14 amino acids. Germline lookup yields CDR1 MDHEN and CDR2 SYDVKM. The V gene lost 6 bases and the J gene lost 6 bases, with 15 bases spanning the gap. The CDR3 DNA sequence: TGTGCCAGCAGGAATCCGGGAAGGGGAAACATTCAGTACTTC. It translates to CASRNPGRGNIQYF.

V gene TRBV7-9 combines with J gene TRBJ2-2; the match to TRBD2 covers 9 bases. There are 17 residues in the CDR3. Germline V gene lookup returns CDR1 SEHNR and CDR2 FQNEAQ (reference sequence). The J segment lost 0 bases and the V segment lost 3 bases, leaving 5 bases of the junction unmatched. The CDR3 DNA is TGTGCCAGCAGCTTGTCTAGCGGGGCGACGAACACCGGGGAGCTGTTTTTT. As protein: CASSLSSGATNTGELFF.

The chain uses TRBV4-2 and TRBJ1-5; no firm D call. The V end lost 0 bases, the J end lost 2 bases, and 14 bases lay between the germline ends. The CDR3 extends over 17 amino acids. CDR1 LGHNA and CDR2 YNFKEQ come from the germline V gene. The CDR3: CASSQDLKGVGNQPQHF. In DNA form, the CDR3 reads TGTGCCAGCAGCCAAGATTTGAAGGGAGTAGGCAATCAGCCCCAGCATTTT.

The chain has TRBV2 and TRBJ2-1, with 9 positions matching TRBD1. Germline CDR1 and CDR2: SNHLY and FYNNEI. V gave up 9 bases and J gave up 15 bases; unmatched junction bases: 9. This CDR3 has 11 residues. CDR3 residues: CARLGQGRLFF. Written as DNA, the CDR3 is TGTGCCAGACTAGGACAGGGGAGACTGTTCTTC.

V gene TRBV5-1 combines with J gene TRBJ2-3; TRBD1 agrees at 7 bases. Trimming removed 5 bases from V and 0 bases from J; junction bases left unmatched: 3. The CDR3 sequence is 14 residues long. Germline CDR1 reads SGHRS; CDR2 reads YFSETQ. The CDR3 loop reads CASRRQGSTDTQYF. DNA for the CDR3: TGCGCCAGCAGGAGACAGGGTAGCACAGATACGCAGTATTTT.

This sequence joins TRBV6-1 and TRBJ2-2, with TRBD1 matching 7 bases. CDR1 MNHNS and CDR2 SASEGT come from the germline V gene. The CDR3 consists of 14 residues. With V trimmed by 9 bases and J by 4 bases, 8 bases remained unmatched. The CDR3 DNA sequence: TGTGCCAGTCAAGAGACAGGGACCACCGGGGAGCTGTTTTTT. It specifies CASQETGTTGELFF.

The chain couples TRBV6-6 to TRBJ2-2; 9 positions agree with TRBD1. This CDR3 region has 16 residues. The junction had 10 bases not matched to a gene; V was cut back by 6 bases and J by 5 bases. Germline V gene lookup returns CDR1 MNHNY and CDR2 SVGAGI (reference sequence). The CDR3 protein is CASSHTGGARTGELFF. The CDR3 nucleotides read TGTGCCAGCAGCCATACAGGGGGCGCACGGACCGGGGAGCTGTTTTTT.

V is TRBV11-3 and J is TRBJ2-7; TRBD1 aligns across 7 bases. Germline V CDR1 and CDR2: SGHNT, YENEEA. Unmatched junction bases numbered 6, after V lost 0 bases and J lost 4 bases. The CDR3 is 15 amino acids. The CDR3 bases are TGTGCCAGCAGCTTAGATGCCGAACAGGGGTACGAGCAGTACTTC. This translates into CASSLDAEQGYEQYF. Full variable domain (outside the CDR3, taken from reference TRBV11-3 and TRBJ2-7): EAGVVQSPRYKIIEKKQPVAFWCNPISGHNTLYWYLQNLGQGPELLIRYENEEAVDDSQLPKDRFSAERLKGVDSTLKIQPAELGDSAVYLCASSLDAEQGYEQYFGPGTRLTVT.